The rows below give T cell receptor beta chains drawn from one sample of a study of T cell responses to AZD1222 COVID-19 vaccine. Here immunoSEQ multiplex PCR was the method, and the copy in TCRdb shows in-frame clones only, minus some. The data contain 95,000 to 150,000 clones, around 84% of them singletons. The starting material was peripheral blood, obtained on day 0 of AZD1222 vaccination. Every receptor here comes from an adult in good health. Each CDR3 is given with its conserved first and last residue. A row's size may be missing; if present it is once, few, many or a size class.

J gene | V gene | clone size | CDR3 protein
TRBJ2-5 | TRBV4-1 | NA | CARSRRAGGGLGKETQYF
TRBJ1-1 | TRBV14 | NA | CASSLGGEIVKAFF
TRBJ2-7 | TRBV28 | NA | CASSPFRHAYEQYF
TRBJ2-1 | TRBV10-3 | NA | CAIQDLYEQFF
TRBJ1-4 | TRBV15 | NA | CATSTGNTGDPNEKLFF
TRBJ1-4 | TRBV5-8 | NA | CASSRGDGTTNEKLFF
TRBJ2-7 | TRBV7-2 | NA | CASSPLHRSYEQYF
TRBJ2-1 | TRBV18 | NA | CASSPRGLSDEQFF
TRBJ1-1 | TRBV28 | NA | CASRPLTGANTEAFF
TRBJ2-7 | TRBV4-2 | few | CASSQDRGSSSYEQYF
TRBJ1-5 | TRBV30 | few | CAMGEFNQPQHF
TRBJ1-5 | TRBV27 | NA | CASSSWGGASNQPQHF
TRBJ1-3 | TRBV4-1 | NA | CASSRENTGGGNTIYF
TRBJ2-3 | TRBV28 | few | CASRYGSHWADTQYF
TRBJ2-5 | TRBV19 | NA | CASSELAGGSETQYF
TRBJ1-5 | TRBV7-9 | NA | CASSLAGGSNQPQHF
TRBJ2-7 | TRBV29-1 | NA | CSVEDRGKGDEQYF
TRBJ1-6 | TRBV28 | NA | CASSLAQGSDNSPLHF
TRBJ2-1 | TRBV4-3 | NA | CASSQEPGPYNEQFF
TRBJ1-5 | TRBV7-2 | NA | CASSVTGSNQPQHF
TRBJ2-7 | TRBV20-1 | NA | CSAIGTHEQYF
TRBJ2-1 | TRBV3-1/TRBV3-2 | NA | CASSPSWGLAFYNEQFF
TRBJ2-3 | TRBV6-5 | NA | CASTMDGTDTQYF
TRBJ2-7 | TRBV7-2 | medium-sized | CASSLLDRNEQYF
TRBJ2-7 | TRBV15 | NA | CATSGRAPVSYEQYF
TRBJ1-1 | TRBV18 | NA | CASSPTGQVNTEAFF
TRBJ2-7 | TRBV5-1 | once | CASSNQVRDGSYEQYF
TRBJ1-1 | TRBV6-6 | NA | CASSYAGAEAFF
TRBJ1-1 | TRBV7-2 | few | CASSLGGYGNTEAFF
TRBJ2-3 | TRBV5-1 | once | CASTQRGTDTQYF
TRBJ1-6 | TRBV25-1 | NA | CASRPLGRVNSPLHF
TRBJ2-2 | TRBV3-1/TRBV3-2 | NA | CASNDYGNTGELFF
TRBJ2-1 | TRBV10-1 | NA | CASSTGSYNEQFF
TRBJ2-5 | TRBV6-2/TRBV6-3 | NA | CASSYGGLSTETQYF
TRBJ1-2 | TRBV27 | NA | CASSPGTLYGYTF
TRBJ2-7 | TRBV27 | NA | CASLPPGHPYEQYF
TRBJ2-7 | TRBV5-1 | NA | CASSLSISDGNYEQYF
TRBJ2-3 | TRBV20-1 | NA | CSARMADTQYF
TRBJ1-2 | TRBV27 | NA | CASSPRDVDYGYTF
TRBJ2-3 | TRBV6-5 | NA | CASSNRGGGTDTQYF
TRBJ2-2 | TRBV5-1 | NA | CASSRGQGNTGELFF
TRBJ2-3 | TRBV21-1 | NA | CASSKTQGPSGLFPSTDTQYF
TRBJ2-1 | TRBV5-1 | once | CASSLLLAGSYNEQFF
TRBJ1-4 | TRBV6-5 | few | CASSRTGSNEKLFF
TRBJ2-4 | TRBV13 | NA | CASSFRFGSAGGPMGKNIQYF
TRBJ1-6 | TRBV6-1 | NA | CASSESPGTYNSPLHF
TRBJ2-2 | TRBV27 | NA | CASSGTGANTGELFF
TRBJ2-1 | TRBV4-1 | once | CASSQAGGPSSYNEQFF
TRBJ1-5 | TRBV9 | few | CASSVGTPSGNQPQHF
TRBJ1-1 | TRBV7-6 | NA | CASSSPGSDTEAFF
TRBJ2-3 | TRBV6-5 | once | CASSYVEGVDTQYF
TRBJ2-5 | TRBV19 | NA | CASSIGVAQETQYF
TRBJ2-1 | TRBV29-1 | NA | CSVERGQGDNEQFF
TRBJ2-1 | TRBV6-5 | few | CASSYSIGGSHEQFF
TRBJ2-7 | TRBV27 | NA | CASSWGGGLVYEQYF
TRBJ2-5 | TRBV28 | NA | CASSLGIGGSQETQYF
TRBJ1-3 | TRBV9 | NA | CASSVGGGAISGNTIYF
TRBJ2-7 | TRBV19 | NA | CASSRDRASEQYF